These T cell receptor beta chains were read from a single sample in a study of beta chain features in type 1 diabetes. Profiling relied on immunoSEQ multiplex PCR, and the TCRdb table lists in-frame clones only, not all of them. The repertoire holds 200,000 to 250,000 clones, about 71% seen once, with about 0.05% in the top ten. Sequencing was performed on naive CD4+ T cells from blood. These receptors were taken from a man aged 25-45 years in good health. The CDR3 runs from the conserved cysteine through the conserved F or W.

V	J	CDR3
TRBV5-6	TRBJ2-7	CASSRMTGQVSYEQYF
TRBV30	TRBJ2-1	CAWSGGRNNEQFF
TRBV7-2	TRBJ2-2	CASSLQRANTGELFF
TRBV6-6	TRBJ2-7	CASSSRLAGTYEQYF
TRBV9	TRBJ2-1	CASSPLGRAGNEQFF
TRBV29-1	TRBJ1-2	CSVEKRGPYGYTF
TRBV28	TRBJ2-5	CASCARETQYF
TRBV30	TRBJ1-5	CAWSAGGDQAQHF
TRBV7-2	TRBJ2-1	CASSVEGSGEFSYNEQFF
TRBV30	TRBJ1-2	CAWSNVVGYTF
TRBV29-1	TRBJ2-3	CSVEVRLAGFTDTQYF
TRBV29-1	TRBJ1-2	CSVELTSGVYGYTF
TRBV30	TRBJ1-2	CAWSDRYGYTF
TRBV30	TRBJ2-3	CAWRYRRDTDTQYF
TRBV2	TRBJ2-3	CASTGPASTDTQYF
TRBV18	TRBJ2-5	CASERSQETQYF
TRBV29-1	TRBJ1-4	CSVTDREKLFF
TRBV9	TRBJ2-5	CASSGTAKLQETQYF
TRBV5-1	TRBJ2-5	CASSLGTGQETQYF
TRBV15	TRBJ2-5	CATSRDRKALVMETQYF
TRBV30	TRBJ2-3	CAWSGISGGVTDTQYF
TRBV11-2	TRBJ1-1	CASSLDARGTEAFF
TRBV20-1	TRBJ2-1	CSARYDLEQFF
TRBV29-1	TRBJ2-7	CSAGPPGGEQYF
TRBV5-1	TRBJ2-3	CASSPSGLGSTDTQYF
TRBV4-3	TRBJ2-5	CASSQGEGTQYF
TRBV6-5	TRBJ2-1	CASKQGTYNEQFF
TRBV5-4	TRBJ1-6	CASRTQGPDSPLHF
TRBV7-2	TRBJ2-1	CASSQQADNEQFF